These 12 T cell receptor beta chains share one sample of origin, sequenced in a study of shared clonotypes between healthy human individuals. TCRdb's table, derived via immunoSEQ multiplex PCR, lists solely in-frame clones and lacks some. Altogether some 2,500,000 clones are present, 93% being singletons, with the ten largest covering 0.35% to 0.45%. Sequencing was performed on naive CD4+ T cells from PBMCs. The subset denotes: CD45RA+ positively selected. All receptors derive from a man younger than 35 in good health. Some clones in this sample may be carry-over from other donors' samples.

This clone appeared a single time. This CDR3 is also generated by other DNA sequences in the sample. The J gene is TRBJ1-1, the V gene TRBV5-1, with D tentatively TRBD1 (5 bases). The germline V and J ends were trimmed by 4 bases and 2 bases, with 12 bases remaining between them. The CDR3 is 14 residues long. In germline, CDR1 is SGHRS, CDR2 YFSETQ. The CDR3 reads CASSPGGVNTEAFF. The CDR3, as DNA: TGCGCCAGCAGCCCTGGGGGGGTCAACACTGAAGCTTTCTTT.

This clone was found once. The J gene is TRBJ2-7, the V gene TRBV7-2; TRBD2 might be the D (6 bases). Trimming removed 4 bases at V and 2 bases at J, with 15 bases between. The CDR3 sequence is 15 residues long. Germline assignment: CDR1 SGHTA and CDR2 FQGNSA. CDR3 nucleotide sequence: TGTGCCAGCAGCTCCTCCCTAGCGCAAACCTACGAGCAGTACTTC. Residues: CASSSSLAQTYEQYF.

This chain uses TRBV7-2 with TRBJ1-1; 8 bases align to TRBD1. J gave up 4 bases and V 2 bases, and 6 bases lay outside the gene matches. The V gene's germline CDR1 is SGHTA and CDR2 FQGNSA. The CDR3 spans 15 residues. CDR3 region: CASSLPGQVGTEAFF. The CDR3 DNA reads TGTGCCAGCAGCTTACCGGGACAGGTGGGCACTGAAGCTTTCTTT.

This chain links TRBV5-5 with TRBJ2-5; TRBD2 is a possible D gene (6 bases). The CDR3 has 14 amino acids. Germline assignment: CDR1 SGHKS and CDR2 YYEKEE (reference sequence). The ends were cut back, 4 bases at V and 3 bases at J, with 13 bases in the middle. In DNA form, the CDR3 reads TGTGCCAGCAGCCACGCGGGGTCCAAAGAGACCCAGTACTTC. Amino acid sequence: CASSHAGSKETQYF.

This sequence joins TRBV5-1 and TRBJ1-2; the D is unclear. The CDR3 consists of 14 residues. Germline-derived CDR1 and CDR2 are SGHRS and YFSETQ. With 0 bases removed from V and 8 bases from J, the gap between germline ends came to 14 bases. The DNA for the CDR3 is TGCGCCAGCAGCTTGGACGGGCGCACGGGAGGCTACACCTTC. Its translation is CASSLDGRTGGYTF. The full variable domain, rest sourced from reference TRBV5-1 and TRBJ1-2, is KAGVTQTPRYLIKTRGQQVTLSCSPISGHRSVSWYQQTPGQGLQFLFEYFSETQRNKGNFPGRFSGRQFSNSRSEMNVSTLELGDSALYLCASSLDGRTGGYTFGSGTRLTVV.

This clone was observed many times. The V and J genes are TRBV28 and TRBJ2-7, with D unresolved. Trimming shortened V by 4 bases and J by 0 bases, and 4 bases separated the two germline ends. Germline values: CDR1 MDHEN, CDR2 SYDVKM. The CDR3 length is 12 residues. CDR3 amino acids: CASSYISYEQYF. The CDR3 nucleotides read TGTGCCAGCAGTTACATCTCCTACGAGCAGTACTTC. Combining the CDR3 with reference TRBV28 and TRBJ2-7 gives the whole variable domain DVKVTQSSRYLVKRTGEKVFLECVQDMDHENMFWYRQDPGLGLRLIYFSYDVKMKEKGDIPEGYSVSREKKERFSLILESASTNQTSMYLCASSYISYEQYFGPGTRLTVT.

This chain connects TRBV5-4 to TRBJ1-6; no reliable D call. There are 13 residues in the CDR3. Germline CDR1 and CDR2: SGHNT and YYREEE (reference sequence). Trimming pared 4 bases from V and 7 bases from J, leaving 9 bases between. CDR3 DNA: TGTGCCAGCAGCCGAGAATACAATTCACCCCTCCACTTT. Amino acids: CASSREYNSPLHF.

Written as DNA, the CDR3 is TGCGCCAGCAGCAGGACCCCAGGATTTGCTGGGGCTTTCTTT. Its protein product is CASSRTPGFAGAFF. The gene calls are TRBV5-1 and TRBJ1-1; D ambiguous. CDR3 length: 14 residues. Trimming removed 4 bases at V and 11 bases at J, with 21 bases between. The V gene's germline CDR1 is SGHRS and CDR2 YFSETQ. Complete variable domain (other parts from reference TRBV5-1 and TRBJ1-1): KAGVTQTPRYLIKTRGQQVTLSCSPISGHRSVSWYQQTPGQGLQFLFEYFSETQRNKGNFPGRFSGRQFSNSRSEMNVSTLELGDSALYLCASSRTPGFAGAFFGQGTRLTVV.

DNA for the CDR3: TGTGCCAGTAGTACCGGGCCGGATCGTTTGGTATATGGCTACACCTTC. Its protein is CASSTGPDRLVYGYTF. The rearrangement links TRBV19 to TRBJ1-2; D not resolved. This CDR3 comprises 16 residues. Per germline, CDR1 LNHDA and CDR2 SQIVND (reference sequence). Trimming removed 4 bases at V and 5 bases at J, with 20 bases between.

The V and J genes are TRBV27 and TRBJ2-1; 10 bases match TRBD2. CDR3 length: 18 amino acids. The germline V gene has CDR1 MNHEY and CDR2 SMNVEV (reference sequence). Trimming at V came to 5 bases and at J to 3 bases, leaving 13 bases not matched to a gene. The CDR3 DNA is TGTGCCAGCAGTGTTAGCGGGAGGCCCGGGGCGAGCTACAATGAGCAGTTCTTC. Its protein is CASSVSGRPGASYNEQFF.

The chain carries TRBV15 and TRBJ2-3, with 14 bases identical to TRBD2. Germline V lookup: CDR1 LNHNV, CDR2 YYDKDF (reference sequence). CDR3 length: 18 amino acids. The V segment lost 0 bases and the J segment 3 bases; nucleotides outside the gene matches: 5. CDR3 DNA sequence: TGTGCCACCAGCAGAGATCAGGGACTAGCGGGAGCAACAGATACGCAGTATTTT. Its protein product is CATSRDQGLAGATDTQYF. The entire variable domain, with the rest obtained from reference TRBV15 and TRBJ2-3, is as follows: DAMVIQNPRYQVTQFGKPVTLSCSQTLNHNVMYWYQQKSSQAPKLLFHYYDKDFNNEADTPDNFQSRRPNTSFCFLDIRSPGLGDTAMYLCATSRDQGLAGATDTQYFGPGTRLTVL.

The chain employs TRBV9 and TRBJ2-3, with a possible D match to TRBD2 (5 bases). V was shortened by 3 bases and J by 0 bases, with 8 bases between the two germline ends. CDR1 SGDLS and CDR2 YYNGEE come from the germline V gene. The CDR3 totals 14 residues. Here the CDR3 reads CASSAAESTDTQYF. For the CDR3, the DNA is TGTGCCAGCAGCGCAGCGGAAAGCACAGATACGCAGTATTTT.